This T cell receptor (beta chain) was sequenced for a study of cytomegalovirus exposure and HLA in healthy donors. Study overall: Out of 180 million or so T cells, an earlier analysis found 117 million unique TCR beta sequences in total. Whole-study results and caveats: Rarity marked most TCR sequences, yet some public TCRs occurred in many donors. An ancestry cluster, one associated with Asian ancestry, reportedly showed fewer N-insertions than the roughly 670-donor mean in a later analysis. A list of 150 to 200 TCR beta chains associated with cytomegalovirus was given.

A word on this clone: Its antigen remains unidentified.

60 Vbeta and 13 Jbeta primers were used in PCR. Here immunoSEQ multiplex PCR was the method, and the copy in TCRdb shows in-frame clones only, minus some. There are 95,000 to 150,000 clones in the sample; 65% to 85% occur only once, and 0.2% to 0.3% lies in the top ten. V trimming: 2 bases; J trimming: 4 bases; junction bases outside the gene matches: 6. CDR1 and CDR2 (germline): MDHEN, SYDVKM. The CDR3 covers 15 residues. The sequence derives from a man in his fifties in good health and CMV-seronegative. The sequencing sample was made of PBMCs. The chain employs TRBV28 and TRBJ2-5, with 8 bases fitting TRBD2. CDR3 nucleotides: TGTGCCAGCAGTTTAGGCGGGGGGACGGGAGAGACCCAGTACTTC. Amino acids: CASSLGGGTGETQYF.